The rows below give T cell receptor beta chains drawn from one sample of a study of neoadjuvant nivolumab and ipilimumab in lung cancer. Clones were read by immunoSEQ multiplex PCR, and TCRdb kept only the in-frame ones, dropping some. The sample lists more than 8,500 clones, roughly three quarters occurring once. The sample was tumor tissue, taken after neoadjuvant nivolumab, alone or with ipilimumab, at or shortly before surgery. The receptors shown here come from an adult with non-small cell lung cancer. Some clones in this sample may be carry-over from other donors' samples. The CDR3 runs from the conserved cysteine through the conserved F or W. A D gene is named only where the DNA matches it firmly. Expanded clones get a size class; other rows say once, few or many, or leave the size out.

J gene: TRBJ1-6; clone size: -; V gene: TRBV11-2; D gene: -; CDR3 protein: CASSPTLLVNSPLHF; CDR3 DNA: TGTGCCAGCAGCCCCACCCTGTTGGTTAATTCACCCCTCCACTTT
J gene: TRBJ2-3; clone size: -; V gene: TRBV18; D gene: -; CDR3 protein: CASSPQDTDTQYF; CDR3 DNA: TGTGCCAGCTCACCCCAGGACACAGATACGCAGTATTTT
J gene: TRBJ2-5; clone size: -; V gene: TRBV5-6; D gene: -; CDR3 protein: CASSLVANMWGETQYF; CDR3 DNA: TGTGCCAGCAGCCTTGTCGCGAATATGTGGGGAGAGACCCAGTACTTC
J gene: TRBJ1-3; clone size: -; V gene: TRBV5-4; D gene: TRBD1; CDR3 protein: CASSPTGTGYSGNTIYF; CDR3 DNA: TGTGCCAGCAGCCCTACCGGGACAGGGTACTCTGGAAACACCATATATTTT
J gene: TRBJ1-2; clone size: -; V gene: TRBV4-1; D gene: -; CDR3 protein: CASSNTGDNYGYTF; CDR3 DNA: TGCGCCAGCAGCAATACGGGGGATAACTATGGCTACACCTTC
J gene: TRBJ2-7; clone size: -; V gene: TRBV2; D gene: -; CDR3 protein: CASSDSADEQYF; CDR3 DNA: TGTGCCAGCAGTGATTCGGCGGACGAGCAGTACTTC
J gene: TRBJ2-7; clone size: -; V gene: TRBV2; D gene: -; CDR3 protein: CASSPRTQGSYEQYF; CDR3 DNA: TGTGCCAGCAGTCCGAGGACTCAAGGCAGCTACGAGCAGTACTTC
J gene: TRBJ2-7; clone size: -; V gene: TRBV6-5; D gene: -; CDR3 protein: CASSSPYTRGYEQYF; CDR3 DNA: TGTGCCAGCAGTTCCCCTTATACCCGCGGCTACGAGCAGTACTTC
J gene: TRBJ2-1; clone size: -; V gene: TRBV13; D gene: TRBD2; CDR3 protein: CASSLAGVGVSYNEQFF; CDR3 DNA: TGTGCCAGCAGCTTGGCGGGAGTGGGGGTCTCCTACAATGAGCAGTTCTTC
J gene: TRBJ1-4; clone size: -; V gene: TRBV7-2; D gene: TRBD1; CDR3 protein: CASSTRDRGRGEKLFF; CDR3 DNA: TGTGCCAGCAGCACACGGGACAGGGGGCGCGGTGAAAAACTGTTTTTT
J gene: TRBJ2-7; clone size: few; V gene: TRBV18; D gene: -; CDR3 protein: CASSPRQGSYEQYF; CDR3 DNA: TGTGCCAGCTCACCGAGGCAGGGATCCTACGAGCAGTACTTC
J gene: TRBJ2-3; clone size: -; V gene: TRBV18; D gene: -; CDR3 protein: CASSPASGADTQYF; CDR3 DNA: TGTGCCAGCTCACCAGCCTCAGGGGCAGATACGCAGTATTTT
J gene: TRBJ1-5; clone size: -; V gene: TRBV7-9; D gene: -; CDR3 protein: CASSLDSSPTQHF; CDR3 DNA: TGTGCCAGCAGCCTGGACAGTTCCCCGACCCAGCATTTT
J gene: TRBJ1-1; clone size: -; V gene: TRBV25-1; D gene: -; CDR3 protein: CASSGATEAFF; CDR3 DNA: TGTGCCAGCAGTGGGGCCACTGAAGCTTTCTTT
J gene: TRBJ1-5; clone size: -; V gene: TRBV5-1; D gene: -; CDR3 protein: CASSMTGDSNQPQHF; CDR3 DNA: TGCGCCAGCAGCATGACAGGAGATAGCAATCAGCCCCAGCATTTT
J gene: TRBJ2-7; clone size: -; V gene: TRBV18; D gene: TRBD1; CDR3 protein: CASSPGTDEQYF; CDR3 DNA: TGTGCCAGCTCACCAGGGACAGACGAGCAGTACTTC
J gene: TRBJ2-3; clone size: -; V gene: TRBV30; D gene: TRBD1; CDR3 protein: CAWSAGQGKTDTQYF; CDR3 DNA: TGTGCCTGGAGCGCGGGACAGGGAAAAACAGATACGCAGTATTTT
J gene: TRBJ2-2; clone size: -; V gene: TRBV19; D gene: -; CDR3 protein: CASLPFGGAGELFF; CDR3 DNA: TGTGCCAGCCTCCCTTTTGGGGGCGCCGGGGAGCTGTTTTTT
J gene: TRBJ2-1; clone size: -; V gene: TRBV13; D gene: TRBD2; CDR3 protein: CASSLWGQRLAGVGEQFF; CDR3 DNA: TGTGCCAGCAGCTTATGGGGACAAAGACTAGCGGGGGTCGGTGAGCAGTTCTTC
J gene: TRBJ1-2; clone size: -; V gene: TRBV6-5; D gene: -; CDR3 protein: CASSYGQSGGLGLYTF; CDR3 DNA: TGTGCCAGCAGTTACGGACAGTCCGGGGGGTTGGGGTTATACACCTTC
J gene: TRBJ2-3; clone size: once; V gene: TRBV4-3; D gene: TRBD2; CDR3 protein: CASSQVASGGPEDTQYF; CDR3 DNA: TGCGCCAGCAGCCAAGTGGCTAGCGGGGGCCCCGAAGATACGCAGTATTTT
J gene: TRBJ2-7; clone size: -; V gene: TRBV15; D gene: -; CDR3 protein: CATSRDEDEQYF; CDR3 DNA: TGTGCCACCAGCAGAGATGAGGACGAGCAGTACTTC
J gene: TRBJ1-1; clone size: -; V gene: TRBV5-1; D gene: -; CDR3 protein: CASSLGPGLSPEAFF; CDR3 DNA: TGCGCCAGCAGCTTGGGCCCGGGACTAAGCCCTGAAGCTTTCTTT
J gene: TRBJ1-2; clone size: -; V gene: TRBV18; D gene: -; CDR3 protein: CASSPRAGEYGYTF; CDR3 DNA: TGTGCCAGCTCACCACGCGCAGGGGAGTATGGCTACACCTTC
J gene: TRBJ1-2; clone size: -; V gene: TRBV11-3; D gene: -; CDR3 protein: CASSFREGSGYGYTF; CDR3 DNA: TGTGCCAGCAGCTTTCGGGAGGGGTCCGGCTATGGCTACACCTTC
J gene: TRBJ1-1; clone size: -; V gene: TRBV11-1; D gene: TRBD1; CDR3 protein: CATNQPRWDRGQWDTEAFF; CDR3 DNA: TGTGCCACCAATCAGCCCCGTTGGGACAGGGGGCAATGGGACACTGAAGCTTTCTTT
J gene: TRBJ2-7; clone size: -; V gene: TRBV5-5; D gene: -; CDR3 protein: CASSRSGTDSYEQYF; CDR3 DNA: TGTGCCAGCAGCAGATCCGGGACGGATTCCTACGAGCAGTACTTC
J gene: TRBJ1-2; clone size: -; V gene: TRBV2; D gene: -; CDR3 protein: CASSEQVPKGYTF; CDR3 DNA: TGTGCCAGCAGTGAACAGGTTCCGAAAGGCTACACCTTC
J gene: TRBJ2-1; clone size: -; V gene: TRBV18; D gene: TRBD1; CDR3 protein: CASSPRDRPYNEQFF; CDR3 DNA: TGTGCCAGCTCACCACGGGACAGGCCCTACAATGAGCAGTTCTTC
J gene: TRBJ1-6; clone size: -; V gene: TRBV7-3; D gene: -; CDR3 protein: CASSSQRGSPLHF; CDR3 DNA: TGTGCCAGCAGCTCCCAACGGGGTTCACCCCTCCACTTT
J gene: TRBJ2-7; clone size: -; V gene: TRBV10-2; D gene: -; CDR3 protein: CASSDQDRFYEQYF; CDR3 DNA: TGCGCCAGCAGTGACCAGGACAGATTCTACGAGCAGTACTTC
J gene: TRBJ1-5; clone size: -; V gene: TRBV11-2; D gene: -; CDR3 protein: CASSLWELGDGDQPQHF; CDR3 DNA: TGTGCCAGCAGCCTATGGGAGCTTGGGGACGGCGATCAGCCCCAGCATTTT
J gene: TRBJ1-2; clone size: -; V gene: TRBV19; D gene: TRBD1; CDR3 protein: CASSETGGNYGYTF; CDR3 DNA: TGTGCCAGTAGCGAAACAGGGGGGAACTATGGCTACACCTTC
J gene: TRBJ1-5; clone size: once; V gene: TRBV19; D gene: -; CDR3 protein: CASSMADSHRSQPQHF; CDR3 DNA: TGTGCCAGTAGTATGGCGGACAGCCATAGGAGTCAGCCCCAGCATTTT
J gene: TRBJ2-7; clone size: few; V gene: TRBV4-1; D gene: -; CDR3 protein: CASSQETRSTYEQYF; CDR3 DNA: TGCGCCAGCAGCCAAGAAACTAGATCAACCTACGAGCAGTACTTC
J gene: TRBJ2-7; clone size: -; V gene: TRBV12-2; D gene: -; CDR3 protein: CASQGSYEQYF; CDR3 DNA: TGTGCAAGTCAGGGATCCTACGAGCAGTACTTC
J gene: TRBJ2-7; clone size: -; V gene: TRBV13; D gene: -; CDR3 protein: CASSPGTEQGQRRYYEQYF; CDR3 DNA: TGTGCCAGCAGCCCAGGGACGGAGCAGGGGCAGCGGAGATACTACGAGCAGTACTTC
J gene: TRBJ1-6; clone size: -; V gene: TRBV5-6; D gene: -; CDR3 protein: CASSWTDIYSYNSPLHF; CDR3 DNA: TGTGCCAGCAGCTGGACGGACATTTACTCCTATAATTCACCCCTCCACTTT
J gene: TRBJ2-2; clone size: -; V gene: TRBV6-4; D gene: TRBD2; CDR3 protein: CASTPGGGHTGELFF; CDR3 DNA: TGTGCCAGCACCCCCGGGGGGGGCCACACCGGGGAGCTGTTTTTT
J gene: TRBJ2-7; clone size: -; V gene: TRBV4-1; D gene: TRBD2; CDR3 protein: CASSRTSGTYEQYF; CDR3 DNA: TGCGCCAGCAGCCGGACTAGCGGGACCTACGAGCAGTACTTC